What follows are 5 T cell receptor beta chains derived from one specimen sequenced in a study of T cell changes during pregnancy in multiple sclerosis. The assay was immunoSEQ multiplex PCR, and TCRdb's table has in-frame clones only and misses some. The sample shows tens of thousands of clones, 80% to 95% of them seen only once. Source: peripheral blood, taken in the third trimester of pregnancy. The receptors here all came from a female donor in good health, enrolled as a control in a pregnancy study.

The chain employs TRBV7-7 and TRBJ2-5; 8 nucleotides line up with TRBD2. Germline values: CDR1 SSHAT, CDR2 FNYEAQ (reference sequence). Unmatched junction bases numbered 2, after V lost 4 bases and J lost 4 bases. The CDR3 contains 13 residues. CDR3 in DNA: TGTGCCAGCAGCTCGAGCGGGGGAGAGACCCAGTACTTC. Its translation: CASSSSGGETQYF.

The J gene is TRBJ2-5, the V gene TRBV5-1; perhaps TRBD1 as D (6 bases). This CDR3 spans 15 amino acids. Trimming shortened V by 0 bases and J by 1 base, and 10 bases separated the two germline ends. CDR1 and CDR2 from the germline V gene are SGHRS and YFSETQ. The CDR3 coding sequence is TGCGCCAGCAGCTTGGTAGCAGGGGCCCAAGAGACCCAGTACTTC. The encoded protein is CASSLVAGAQETQYF. Full variable domain (rest looked up from reference TRBV5-1 and TRBJ2-5): KAGVTQTPRYLIKTRGQQVTLSCSPISGHRSVSWYQQTPGQGLQFLFEYFSETQRNKGNFPGRFSGRQFSNSRSEMNVSTLELGDSALYLCASSLVAGAQETQYFGPGTRLLVL.

This clone showed up just a few times. V is TRBV7-2 and J is TRBJ1-4; possible D gene TRBD1, 5 bases. The CDR3 is 13 amino acids. Trimming stripped 10 bases from V and 0 bases from J, with 9 bases between. Germline V gene sequence: CDR1 SGHTA, CDR2 FQGNSA. Written as DNA, the CDR3 is TGTGCCACGGGGGGGGCAACTAATGAAAAACTGTTTTTT. It translates to CATGGATNEKLFF.

This chain uses TRBV2 with TRBJ1-4; tentatively, D is TRBD1 (5 bases). The CDR3 spans 14 residues. Germline V gene lookup returns CDR1 SNHLY and CDR2 FYNNEI. V lost 1 base and J 8 bases, leaving 11 bases between the germline ends. CDR3 residues: CASSEGGGQEKLFF. For the CDR3, the DNA is TGTGCCAGCAGTGAAGGGGGGGGTCAAGAAAAACTGTTTTTT. Supplemented by reference TRBV2 and TRBJ1-4, the full variable domain reads EPEVTQTPSHQVTQMGQEVILRCVPISNHLYFYWYRQILGQKVEFLVSFYNNEISEKSEIFDDQFSVERPDGSNFTLKIRSTKLEDSAMYFCASSEGGGQEKLFFGSGTQLSVL.

A single count supports this clone. The V call is TRBV4-1, the J call TRBJ2-7; D is perhaps TRBD1 (6 bases). The CDR3 is 15 residues long. V was pared by 1 base and J by 1 base, with 11 bases between. Germline V lookup: CDR1 MGHRA, CDR2 YSYEKL. The CDR3 nucleotides are TGCGCCAGCAGCCAAGTACAGGGTGGGTCCTACGAGCAGTACTTC. As protein: CASSQVQGGSYEQYF.